This T cell receptor (beta chain) comes out of a study of patients and donors after allogeneic stem cell transplantation (TCRdb year 2020). Comments on this clonotype: Its antigen is currently not known. One end of the junction varies from germline; a read error may be responsible.

The library was made by RT-PCR. The run used a NextSeq 550. Starting from the raw public reads, TCRdb applied fastp trimming at Q25, assembled clones with MiXCR and retained in-frame beta chains. Rows are combined by CDR3 protein, so each entry shows the most common genes and DNA. This sample has hundreds of thousands of distinct CDR3 sequences in its table, and approximately 16% of those were observed once. The ten biggest clones cover over 6% of the sample. The CDR3 runs 15 amino acids, cysteine and phenylalanine included. Here the CDR3 DNA is all that survives: 45 bases in frame from base 1. The germline V gene specifies SGDLS as CDR1 and YYNGEE as CDR2.

The chain joins TRBV9 to TRBJ2-1; TRBD1 lines up with 9 middle nucleotides. This TCR came from a human donor who was either an allogeneic HSCT recipient or a stem cell or donor lymphocyte infusion donor (not recorded which). It is not recorded whose cells these are; they may come from a transplant donor. The specimen sequenced was blood, either unsorted or a sorted T cell fraction (not recorded which). The CDR3 amino acid sequence is: CASSPGQGSCNEQFF. The DNA is as follows: TGTGCCAGCAGCCCGGGACAGGGTTCCTGCAATGAGCAGTTCTTC.